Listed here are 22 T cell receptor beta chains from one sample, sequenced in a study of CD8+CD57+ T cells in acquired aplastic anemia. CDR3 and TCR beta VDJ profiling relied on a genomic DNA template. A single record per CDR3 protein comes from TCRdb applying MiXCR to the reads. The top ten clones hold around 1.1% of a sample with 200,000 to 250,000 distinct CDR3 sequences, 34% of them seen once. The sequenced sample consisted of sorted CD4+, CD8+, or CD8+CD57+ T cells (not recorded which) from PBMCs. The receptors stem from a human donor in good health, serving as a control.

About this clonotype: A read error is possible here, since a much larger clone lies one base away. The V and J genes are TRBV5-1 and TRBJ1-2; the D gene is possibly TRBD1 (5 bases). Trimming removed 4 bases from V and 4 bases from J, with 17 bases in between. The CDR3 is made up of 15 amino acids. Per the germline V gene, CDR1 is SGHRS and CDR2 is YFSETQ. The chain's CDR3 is CASSATTEMSYGYTF. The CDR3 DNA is TGCGCCAGCAGCGCTACGACAGAGATGAGCTATGGCTACACCTTC.

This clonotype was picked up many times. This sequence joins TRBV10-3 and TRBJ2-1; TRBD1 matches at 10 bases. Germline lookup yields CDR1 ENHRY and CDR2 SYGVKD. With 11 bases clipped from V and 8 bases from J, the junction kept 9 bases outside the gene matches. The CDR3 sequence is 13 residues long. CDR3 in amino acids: CAARGQGIYEQFF. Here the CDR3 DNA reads TGTGCCGCCCGGGGACAGGGGATCTATGAGCAGTTCTTC.

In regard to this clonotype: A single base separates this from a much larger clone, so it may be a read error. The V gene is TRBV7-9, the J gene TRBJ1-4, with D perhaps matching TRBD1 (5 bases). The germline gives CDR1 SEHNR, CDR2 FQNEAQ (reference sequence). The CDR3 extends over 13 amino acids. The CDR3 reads CTSSFGGNEKLFF. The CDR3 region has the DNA TGTACCAGCAGCTTTGGGGGTAATGAAAAACTGTTTTTT. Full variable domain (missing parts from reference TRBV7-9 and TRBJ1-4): DTGVSQNPRHKITKRGQNVTFRCDPISEHNRLYWYRQTLGQGPEFLTYFQNEAQLEKSRLLSDRFSAERPKGSFSTLEIQRTEQGDSAMYLCTSSFGGNEKLFFGSGTQLSVL.

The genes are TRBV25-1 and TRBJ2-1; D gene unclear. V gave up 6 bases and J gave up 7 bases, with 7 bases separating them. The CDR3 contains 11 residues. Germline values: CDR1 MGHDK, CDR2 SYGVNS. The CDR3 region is CASRERNEQFF. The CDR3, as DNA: TGTGCCAGCAGAGAAAGGAATGAGCAGTTCTTC.

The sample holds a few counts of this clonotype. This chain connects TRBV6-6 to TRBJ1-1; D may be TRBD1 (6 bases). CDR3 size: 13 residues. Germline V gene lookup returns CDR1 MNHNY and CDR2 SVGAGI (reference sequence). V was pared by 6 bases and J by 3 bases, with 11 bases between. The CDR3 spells CASSRAGDTEAFF. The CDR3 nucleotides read TGTGCCAGCAGCCGCGCAGGGGACACTGAAGCTTTCTTT.

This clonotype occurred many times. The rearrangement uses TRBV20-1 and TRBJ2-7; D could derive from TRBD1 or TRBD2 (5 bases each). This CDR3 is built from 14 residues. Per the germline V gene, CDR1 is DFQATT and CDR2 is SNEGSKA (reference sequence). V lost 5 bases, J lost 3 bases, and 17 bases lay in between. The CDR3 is CSAERQGIDYEQYF. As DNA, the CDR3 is TGCAGTGCTGAGCGGCAGGGCATAGACTACGAGCAGTACTTC.

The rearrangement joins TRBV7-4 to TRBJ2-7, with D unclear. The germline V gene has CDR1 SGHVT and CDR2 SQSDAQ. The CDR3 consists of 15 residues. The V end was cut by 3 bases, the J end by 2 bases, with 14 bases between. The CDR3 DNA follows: TGTGCCAGCAGCTTCAAAGTTTCGTTCACCTACGAGCAGTACTTC. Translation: CASSFKVSFTYEQYF. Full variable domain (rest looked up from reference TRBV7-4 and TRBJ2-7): GAGVSQSPRYKVAKRGRDVALRCDSISGHVTLYWYRQTLGQGSEVLTYSQSDAQRDKSGRPSGRFSAERPERSVSTLKIQRTEQGDSAVYLCASSFKVSFTYEQYFGPGTRLTVT.

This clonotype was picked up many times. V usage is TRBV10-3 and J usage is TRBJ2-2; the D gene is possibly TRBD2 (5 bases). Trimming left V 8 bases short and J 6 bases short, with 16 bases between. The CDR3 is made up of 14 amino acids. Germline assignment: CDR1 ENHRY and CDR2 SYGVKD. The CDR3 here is CAIASSSSPGELFF. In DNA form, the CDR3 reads TGTGCCATCGCGTCTAGCTCCTCGCCCGGGGAGCTGTTTTTT.

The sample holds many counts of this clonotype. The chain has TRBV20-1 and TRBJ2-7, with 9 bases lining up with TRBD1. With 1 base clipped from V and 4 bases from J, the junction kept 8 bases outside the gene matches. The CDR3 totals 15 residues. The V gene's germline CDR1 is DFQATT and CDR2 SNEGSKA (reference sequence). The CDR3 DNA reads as TGCAGTGCTAGAGGGGCACAGGGGGCGAGGTACGAGCAGTACTTC. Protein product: CSARGAQGARYEQYF.

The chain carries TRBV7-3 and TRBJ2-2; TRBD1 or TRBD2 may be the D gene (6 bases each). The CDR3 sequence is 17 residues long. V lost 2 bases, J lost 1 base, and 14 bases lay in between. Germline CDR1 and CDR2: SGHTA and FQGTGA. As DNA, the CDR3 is TGTGCCAGCAGCTTATTATACCGGGGGCGGAACACCGGGGAGCTGTTTTTT. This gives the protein CASSLLYRGRNTGELFF.

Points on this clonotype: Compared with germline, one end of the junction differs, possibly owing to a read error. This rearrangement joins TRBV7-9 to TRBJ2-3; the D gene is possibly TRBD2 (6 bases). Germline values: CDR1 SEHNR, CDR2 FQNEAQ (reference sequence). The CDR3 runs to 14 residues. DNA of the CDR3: TGTGCCCGCAGCTTAGTCGTACCGGGGGATACGCAGTATTTC. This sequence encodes CARSLVVPGDTQYF.

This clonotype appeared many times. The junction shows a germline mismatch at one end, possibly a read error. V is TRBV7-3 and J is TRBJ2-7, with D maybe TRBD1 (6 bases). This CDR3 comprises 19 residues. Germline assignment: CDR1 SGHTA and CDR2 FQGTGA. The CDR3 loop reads CASSLTPFRAGESFYEQYF. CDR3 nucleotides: TGTGCCAGCAGCCTAACCCCCTTTAGGGCAGGGGAGAGCTTCTACGAGCAGTACTTC.

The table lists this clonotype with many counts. CDR3 region: CASRIQGAVFSNQPQHF. Written as DNA, the CDR3 is TGTGCCAGTAGGATACAGGGGGCAGTATTTAGCAATCAGCCCCAGCATTTT. The chain has TRBV19 and TRBJ1-5; 9 positions agree with TRBD1. The germline gives CDR1 LNHDA, CDR2 SQIVND (reference sequence). J gave up 0 bases and V 6 bases, and 9 bases lay outside the gene matches. CDR3 length: 17 amino acids.

The CDR3 DNA is TGTGCCAGCAGCTTAGATGGTCGGGGGACCCAGTACTTC. Protein sequence: CASSLDGRGTQYF. V and J are TRBV11-3 and TRBJ2-5; maybe TRBD2 (5 bases). Germline CDR1 SGHNT, CDR2 YENEEA. V lost 0 bases and J 7 bases, leaving 9 bases between the germline ends. The CDR3 sequence is 13 residues long. The entire variable domain, with the rest obtained from reference TRBV11-3 and TRBJ2-5, is as follows: EAGVVQSPRYKIIEKKQPVAFWCNPISGHNTLYWYLQNLGQGPELLIRYENEEAVDDSQLPKDRFSAERLKGVDSTLKIQPAELGDSAVYLCASSLDGRGTQYFGPGTRLLVL.

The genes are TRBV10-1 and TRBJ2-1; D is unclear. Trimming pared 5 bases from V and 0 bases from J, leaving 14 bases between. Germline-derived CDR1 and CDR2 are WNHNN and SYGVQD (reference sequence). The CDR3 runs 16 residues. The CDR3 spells CASSPGFDNSYNEQFF. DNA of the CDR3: TGCGCCAGCAGTCCCGGATTTGACAACTCCTACAATGAGCAGTTCTTC.

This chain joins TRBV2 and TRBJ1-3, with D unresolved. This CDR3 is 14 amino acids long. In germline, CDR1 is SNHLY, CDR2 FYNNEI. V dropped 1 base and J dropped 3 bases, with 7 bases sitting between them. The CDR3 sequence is CASSEGGNGNTIYF. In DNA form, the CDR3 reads TGTGCCAGCAGTGAAGGTGGGAATGGAAACACCATATATTTT.

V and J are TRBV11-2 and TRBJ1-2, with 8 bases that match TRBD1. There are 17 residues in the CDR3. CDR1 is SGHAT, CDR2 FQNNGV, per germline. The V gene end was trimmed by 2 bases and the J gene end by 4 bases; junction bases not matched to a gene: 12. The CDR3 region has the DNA TGTGCCAGCAGCTTACTCTCCCAGGGGGCAGTGGGCTATGGCTACACCTTC. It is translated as CASSLLSQGAVGYGYTF.

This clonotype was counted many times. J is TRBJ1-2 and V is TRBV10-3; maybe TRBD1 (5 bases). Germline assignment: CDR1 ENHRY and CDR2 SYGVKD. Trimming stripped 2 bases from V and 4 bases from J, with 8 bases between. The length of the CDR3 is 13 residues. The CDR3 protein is CAISEGGVYGYTF. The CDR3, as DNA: TGTGCCATCAGTGAGGGGGGTGTCTATGGCTACACCTTC.

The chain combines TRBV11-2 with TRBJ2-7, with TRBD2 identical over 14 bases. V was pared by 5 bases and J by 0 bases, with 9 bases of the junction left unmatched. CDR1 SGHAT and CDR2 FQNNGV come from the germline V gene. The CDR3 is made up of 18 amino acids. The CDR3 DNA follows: TGTGCCAGCAGCACCGGGACTAGCGGGAGTTCGAGCTCCTACGAGCAGTACTTC. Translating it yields CASSTGTSGSSSSYEQYF.

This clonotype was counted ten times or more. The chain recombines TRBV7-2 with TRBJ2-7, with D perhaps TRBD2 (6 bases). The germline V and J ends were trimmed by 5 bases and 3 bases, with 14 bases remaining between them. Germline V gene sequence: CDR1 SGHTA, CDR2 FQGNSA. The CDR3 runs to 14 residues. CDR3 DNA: TGTGCCAGCAGCCGGCTTGGGCGGGACTACGAGCAGTACTTC. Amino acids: CASSRLGRDYEQYF.

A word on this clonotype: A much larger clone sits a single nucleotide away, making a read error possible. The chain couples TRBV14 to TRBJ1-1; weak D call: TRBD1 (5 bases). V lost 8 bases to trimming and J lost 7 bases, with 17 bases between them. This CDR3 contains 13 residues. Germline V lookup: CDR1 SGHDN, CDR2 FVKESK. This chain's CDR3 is CASSSRDVSEAFF. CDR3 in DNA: TGTGCCAGCTCTAGCAGGGATGTTAGTGAAGCTTTCTTT.

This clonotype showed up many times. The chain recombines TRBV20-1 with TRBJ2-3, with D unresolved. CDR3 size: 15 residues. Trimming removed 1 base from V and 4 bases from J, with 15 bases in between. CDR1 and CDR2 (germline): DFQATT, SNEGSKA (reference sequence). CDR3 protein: CSARVRTRPSDTQYF. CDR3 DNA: TGCAGTGCTAGAGTTAGGACCCGCCCCTCAGATACGCAGTATTTT.